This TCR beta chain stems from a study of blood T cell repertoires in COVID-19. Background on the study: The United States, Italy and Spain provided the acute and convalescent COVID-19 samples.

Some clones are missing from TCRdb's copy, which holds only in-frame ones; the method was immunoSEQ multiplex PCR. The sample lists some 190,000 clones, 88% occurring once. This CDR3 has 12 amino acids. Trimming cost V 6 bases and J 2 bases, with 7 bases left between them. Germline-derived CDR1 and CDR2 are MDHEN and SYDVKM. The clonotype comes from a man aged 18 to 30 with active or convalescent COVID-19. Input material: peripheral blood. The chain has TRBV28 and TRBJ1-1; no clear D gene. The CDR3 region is CASSYLNTEAFF. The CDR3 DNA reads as TGTGCCAGCAGCTACCTCAACACTGAAGCTTTCTTT.